This T cell receptor beta chain was captured in a study of T-cell memory formation after mild COVID-19. The CDR3 spans 15 residues. Germline values: CDR1 SGHKS, CDR2 YYEKEE (reference sequence). The V end was cut by 0 bases, the J end by 3 bases, with 12 bases between. TCRdb recomputed calls from the 5' RACE reads with MiXCR, one row per CDR3 protein. The sample has more than 110,000 distinct CDR3 sequences; approximately 26% are singletons. This receptor was taken from an adult woman who had mild COVID-19 (a few samples of this study predate the infection). Cell type and time point are not known. The rearrangement uses TRBV5-5 and TRBJ1-1; weak D call: TRBD1 (5 bases). What was sequenced was PBMCs or a T cell subset sorted from them (not recorded which). The CDR3 here is CASSLAGGGYTEAFF. CDR3 nucleotide sequence: TGTGCCAGCAGCTTGGCGGGGGGGGGATACACTGAAGCTTTCTTT.